This TCR beta chain is from a study of blood T cell repertoires in COVID-19 (dated by TCRdb to 2018 to 2020). A note on the overall study: Samples covering the acute and convalescent phases of COVID-19 were provided by collaborators in the United States, Italy and Spain. A freely available public database, intended as a resource for researchers studying the immune response to SARS-CoV-2, is where the repertoires were released. A de-identified subject ID, COVID-19 status, age in years and sex were almost always included in the sample metadata. The dataset comprised deeply sampled blood TCRbeta repertoires from subjects exposed to, actively infected with, or recovered from COVID-19. Samples were obtained from the ongoing ImmuneRACE study (first 160 participants) and from roughly 1,300 subjects provided by 6 global collaborators. The material from the prospective study consisted of cDNA or gDNA derived from T cells, B-cell-depleted T cells, or PBMCs. Where HLA class I and class II types were available, the types were taken from metadata supplied by the sample provider, not from assay-based typing. Broader findings and caveats from the paper: Clinical and demographic metadata were provided uncurated, with the amount varying by source and participant.

TCRbeta CDR3 regions were amplified from genomic DNA by means of the immunoSEQ Assay, a bias-controlled multiplex PCR. The authors' analysis ran thus. Nucleated cell counts per sample were estimated from amplification of reference gene primers within the assay. Sequence reads were collapsed and filtered to measure the absolute abundance of every unique TCRbeta CDR3 rearrangement. For each sample, productive Simpson clonality was calculated as the square root of Simpson's diversity index across productive rearrangements. TCRdb provides this immuneACCESS table in a form limited to in-frame rearrangements. Some clones are lacking; in checked studies, under half of them reflect an unresolved V gene, and why the rest are absent is not known. The V and J calls and clone size come from that table; D and trimming were worked out from the DNA. The sample has about 330,000 clones on record, about 90% of them singletons. The top ten clones comprise around 5% of the sample.

Participants in the prospective study were enrolled through a virtual design, were aged roughly 18 to 100 years, and lived in roughly 25 United States geographic areas. To assign participants to cohorts, the prospective study relied on clinical history that participants themselves reported in a screening survey and a study questionnaire. For ImmuneRACE Cohort 3, a participant was defined as recovered based on two consecutive negative NP/OP PCR tests, clearance by a healthcare professional, or resolution of symptoms. Each participant in the prospective study had whole blood, serum and a nasopharyngeal or oropharyngeal swab collected by mobile phlebotomists. Prospective study participants could optionally give additional blood draws and questionnaires over an approximately 2-month period. Before DNA extraction, prospective study blood samples were shipped either frozen or at room temperature. Trimming takes 2 bases from V and 1 base from J, and the germline ends sit 15 bases apart. The CDR3 runs 16 amino acids, cysteine and phenylalanine included. Only the CDR3 DNA stays, 48 bases, in frame from base 1. CDR1 MNHEY and CDR2 SVGAGI were looked up in the germline V gene.

Remarks on this clone: The antigen it binds to is not known. There are no base qualities to consult, and no much larger clone falls within one base.

The sequence was collected from a man aged 30 to 45 who had recovered from COVID-19. Sequencing was done on a sample of PBMCs or T cells enriched from blood (not recorded which). The rearrangement joined TRBV6-5 to TRBJ2-7, with TRBD1 tentatively as D gene (6 bases match). The DNA sequence is TGTGCCAGCAGTTACGCGGGCCCGGACAGATCCTACGAGCAGTACTTC. Translated, this is CASSYAGPDRSYEQYF.